This T cell receptor (beta chain) stems from a study of long-term antiretroviral therapy in people with HIV. Across the study: Samples collected earliest predate the 2015 immediate-ART recommendation by about a decade.

Germline V CDR1 and CDR2: SGHDT, YYEEEE. This CDR3 contains 15 residues. V was clipped by 1 base and J by 4 bases; unmatched bases: 2. Notes on the study in general: Participants lacked recorded data on ART adherence, viral resistance or therapy changes.

As concerns this clone: Its cognate antigen is unknown.

Survey-level resolution applied to immunoSEQ assay v3.0. The method was immunoSEQ multiplex PCR; TCRdb's version includes in-frame clones alone and lacks a portion of them. This sample has 15,000 to 20,000 clones, with roughly 73% found just once. HIV-positive participants were all treated in the United States. The samples, holding roughly 0.9-11 million cryopreserved PBMC, were thawed before DNA extraction was carried out. This chain joins TRBV5-6 and TRBJ2-1; 10 positions agree with TRBD2. The sequence was obtained from a man aged 25 to 40 with HIV. Sequences were derived from unsorted PBMCs, sampled roughly 2.2 years before starting antiretroviral therapy. DNA of the CDR3: TGTGCCAGCAGCTTGAGGACTAGCGGTTACAATGAGCAGTTCTTC. Protein product: CASSLRTSGYNEQFF.